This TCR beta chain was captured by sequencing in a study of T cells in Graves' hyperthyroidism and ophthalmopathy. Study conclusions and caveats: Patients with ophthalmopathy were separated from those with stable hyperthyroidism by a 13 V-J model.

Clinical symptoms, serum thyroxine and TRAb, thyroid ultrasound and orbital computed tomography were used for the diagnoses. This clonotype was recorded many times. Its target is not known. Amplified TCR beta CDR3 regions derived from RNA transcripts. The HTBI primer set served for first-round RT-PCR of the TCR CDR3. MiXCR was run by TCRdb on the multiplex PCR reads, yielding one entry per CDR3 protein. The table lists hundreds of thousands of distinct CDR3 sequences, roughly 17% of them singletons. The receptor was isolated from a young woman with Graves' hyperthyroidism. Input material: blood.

The CDR3 region is CSVAGSHWNTEAFF. The CDR3, as DNA: TGCAGCGTTGCAGGGTCTCACTGGAACACTGAAGCTTTCTTT. The V gene is TRBV29-1, the J gene TRBJ1-1; TRBD1 is a possible D gene (5 bases). The CDR3 runs 14 residues. Germline V gene lookup returns CDR1 SQVTM and CDR2 ANQGSEA. V was clipped by 4 bases and J by 1 base, with 13 bases between them.